This T cell receptor beta chain was retrieved from a study of blood T cell repertoires in COVID-19. Study-wide context: Both acute and convalescent COVID-19 samples were obtained from the United States, Italy and Spain. PBMCs, B-cell-depleted T cells, or T cells were the source of the cDNA or gDNA that made up the material.

The germline gives CDR1 SGDLS, CDR2 YYNGEE. J was trimmed by 0 bases and V by 3 bases; bases with no gene match: 7. This CDR3 is built from 17 residues. Study processing details: Researchers report that nucleated cell counts were estimated from reference gene primer amplification. Measured with immunoSEQ multiplex PCR; TCRdb has only the in-frame clones, and not every one. The V and J calls and clone size come from that table; D and trimming were worked out from the DNA. The sample contains more than 400,000 clones, roughly 88% of which appear only once. The sequenced sample was peripheral blood. The TCR comes from a human donor in a cohort sampled during active COVID-19. The genes are TRBV9 and TRBJ1-4; 8 bases line up with TRBD1. The CDR3 nucleotides are TGTGCCAGCAGCGGGGGACAGGACTCTGCAACTAATGAAAAACTGTTTTTT. Translating it yields CASSGGQDSATNEKLFF.